This section outlines one TCR beta chain sequence together with its context. These data come from a study of T cells in Graves' hyperthyroidism and ophthalmopathy. Amplified regions were TCR beta CDR3 sequences from RNA transcripts. The primer set for the first-round RT-PCR of the TCR CDR3 was HTBI. MiXCR was run by TCRdb on the multiplex PCR reads, yielding one entry per CDR3 protein. The table shows roughly 260,000 distinct CDR3 sequences, with approximately 15% occurring only once. Clinical symptoms, serum thyroxine and TRAb, thyroid ultrasound and orbital computed tomography were used for the diagnoses. Sequenced: blood. The clonotype originates from a woman in her thirties or forties with Graves' hyperthyroidism that later progressed to Graves' ophthalmopathy.

The CDR3 coding sequence is TGTGCCAGTAGTGAACAGGATTTTAATGAAAAACTGTTTTTT. Its translation: CASSEQDFNEKLFF. The rearrangement uses TRBV19 and TRBJ1-4; tentative D call: TRBD1 (5 bases). Germline CDR1 is LNHDA and CDR2 is SQIVND (reference sequence). This CDR3 comprises 14 residues. V gave up 5 bases and J gave up 4 bases, with 11 bases separating them.